A selection of T cell receptor beta chains follows, all from one sample in a study of neoadjuvant nivolumab and ipilimumab in lung cancer. TCRdb keeps only in-frame clones here, not all; method: immunoSEQ multiplex PCR. This table holds 25,000 to 30,000 clones, more than 70% found once. The sequences come from peripheral blood, collected before neoadjuvant nivolumab, alone or with ipilimumab. These receptors came from an adult with non-small cell lung cancer. The CDR3 runs from the conserved cysteine through the conserved F or W. D genes are given only for firm matches. Part of the rows lack a size; the others show once, few, many or a class for expanded clones.

j_call	clone_size	d_call	v_call	cdr3_aa	cdr3_nt
TRBJ1-4	NA	TRBD1	TRBV14	CASSQDTYGTGTEKLFF	TGTGCCAGCAGCCAAGATACTTATGGGACAGGGACTGAAAAACTGTTTTTT
TRBJ2-7	NA	TRBD1	TRBV5-1	CASSLDDRVRQYF	TGCGCCAGCAGCTTGGACGACAGGGTACGGCAGTACTTC
TRBJ2-7	NA	NA	TRBV29-1	CSGGLGSSYEQYF	TGCAGCGGAGGGCTAGGAAGCTCCTACGAGCAGTACTTC
TRBJ2-1	NA	NA	TRBV4-1	CASSQDLLENTGWYNEQFF	TGCGCCAGCAGCCAAGATCTATTAGAAAACACAGGGTGGTACAATGAGCAGTTCTTC
TRBJ1-1	NA	TRBD1	TRBV6-1	CASRTDRVSPEAFF	TGTGCCAGCAGGACCGACAGGGTCAGCCCTGAAGCTTTCTTT
TRBJ2-6	NA	NA	TRBV9	CASSVVGSGANVLTF	TGTGCCAGCAGCGTAGTGGGGTCTGGGGCCAACGTCCTGACTTTC
TRBJ1-2	NA	NA	TRBV18	CASSPLFGEGPSGYTF	TGTGCCAGCTCACCCCTCTTTGGGGAGGGTCCAAGTGGCTACACCTTC
TRBJ1-1	NA	NA	TRBV5-6	CASSLQGRSNTEAFF	TGTGCCAGCAGCTTGCAAGGCAGATCGAACACTGAAGCTTTCTTT
TRBJ2-1	NA	TRBD2	TRBV6-6	CASSSSGVYNEQFF	TGTGCCAGCAGTTCTAGCGGGGTTTACAATGAGCAGTTCTTC
TRBJ1-6	NA	NA	TRBV2	CASSEEGRVNSPLHF	TGTGCCAGCAGTGAAGAGGGCAGGGTGAATTCACCCCTCCACTTT
TRBJ1-6	NA	TRBD1	TRBV10-3	CAIKEGQASPLHF	TGTGCCATCAAAGAAGGACAGGCGTCACCCCTCCACTTT
TRBJ2-4	NA	NA	TRBV14	CASSQDGIGSQYF	TGTGCCAGCAGCCAAGATGGGATTGGATCTCAGTACTTC
TRBJ1-4	NA	TRBD1	TRBV14	CASSHPGQGNEKLFF	TGTGCCAGCAGCCACCCGGGACAGGGTAATGAAAAACTGTTTTTT
TRBJ1-1	few	NA	TRBV14	CASSRSLNTEAFF	TGTGCCAGCAGCCGCAGCCTGAACACTGAAGCTTTCTTT
TRBJ2-7	few	TRBD2	TRBV6-1	CASSEGPSWGGEQYF	TGTGCCAGCAGTGAAGGGCCCAGTTGGGGGGGCGAGCAGTACTTC